One TCR beta chain is described in this entry. No cognate antigen has been identified for it. No much larger clone is present one base from it, and per-base qualities are unavailable. In the germline V gene (reference sequence), CDR1 corresponds to LGHDT and CDR2 to YNNKEL. The cysteine opens and the phenylalanine closes a CDR3 of 13 amino acids. Here the CDR3 DNA is all that survives: 39 bases in frame from base 1. V gives up 4 bases and J gives up 4 bases, and the segment between their germline ends measures 11 bases. The data were taken from a study of blood T cell repertoires in COVID-19 (dated by TCRdb to 2019 to 2021). Regarding the study in general: Samples from collaborators originated in the United States, Italy and Spain and spanned both the acute and convalescent phases of COVID-19. A de-identified subject ID, COVID-19 status, age in years and sex were almost always included in the sample metadata. A freely available public database, intended as a resource for researchers studying the immune response to SARS-CoV-2, is where the repertoires were released. Samples came from the ongoing ImmuneRACE study (first 160 participants) plus 1,254 subjects from 6 global collaborators. Where available, HLA class I and class II types were taken from metadata supplied by the sample provider and were not determined by assay-based typing. Subjects who had been exposed to COVID-19, were actively infected with it, or had recovered from it provided the deeply sampled blood TCRbeta repertoires that made up the dataset. The material from the prospective study consisted of cDNA or gDNA derived from T cells, B-cell-depleted T cells, or PBMCs.

TCRbeta CDR3 regions were amplified from genomic DNA by means of the immunoSEQ Assay, a bias-controlled multiplex PCR. The study's processing was this. The number of nucleated cells in each sample was estimated from the amplification of reference gene primers within the assay. Sequence reads were collapsed and filtered to measure the absolute abundance of every unique TCRbeta CDR3 rearrangement. For each sample, productive Simpson clonality was calculated by taking the square root of Simpson's diversity index across productive rearrangements. TCRdb took over this immuneACCESS table, retaining in-frame rearrangements with V and J assigned. Such tables are incomplete; in checked studies, under half of the missing clones stem from an unresolved V gene, and the remainder is unexplained. V and J calls plus clone size are reproduced from that table; the DNA served to infer D and trimming. This sample has roughly 250,000 clones in its table, and 83% of those were observed once. The top ten constitute about 3.8% of the sample.

In the prospective study, participants were about 18 to 100 years old, resided in approximately 25 geographic areas of the United States, and were enrolled through a virtual design. To assign participants to cohorts, the prospective study relied on clinical history that participants themselves reported in a screening survey and a study questionnaire. Exposed participants were defined as having been in contact with someone with a PCR-confirmed or clinician-diagnosed COVID-19 case within 2 weeks of study entry. Mobile phlebotomists in the prospective study collected whole blood, serum and a nasopharyngeal or oropharyngeal swab from every participant. Prospective study participants could optionally give additional blood draws and questionnaires over a roughly two-month period. Before DNA extraction, prospective study blood samples were shipped either frozen or at room temperature. Summary of the overall study and its limitations: The amount of clinical and demographic metadata varied by source and participant and was provided uncurated.

This sequence originates from a woman in her thirties or forties who had been exposed to COVID-19. The sequencing sample was made of PBMCs or T cells enriched from blood (not recorded which). The rearranged chain carries TRBV3-1 (or the pseudogene TRBV3-2) and TRBJ2-7, and the D gene may be TRBD2, 6 bases matching. The CDR3 reads CASSPNGGYEQYF. The bases are TGTGCCAGCAGCCCGAACGGGGGATACGAGCAGTACTTC.